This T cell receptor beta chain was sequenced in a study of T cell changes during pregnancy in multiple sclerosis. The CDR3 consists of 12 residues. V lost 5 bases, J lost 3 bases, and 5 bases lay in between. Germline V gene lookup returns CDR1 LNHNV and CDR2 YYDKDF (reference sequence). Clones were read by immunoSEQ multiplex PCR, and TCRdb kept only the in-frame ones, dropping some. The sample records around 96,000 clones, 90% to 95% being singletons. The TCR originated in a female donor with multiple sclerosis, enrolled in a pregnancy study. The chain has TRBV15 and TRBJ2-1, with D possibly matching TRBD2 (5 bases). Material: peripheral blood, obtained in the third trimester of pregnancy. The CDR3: CATSGLYNEQFF. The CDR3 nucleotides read TGTGCCACCAGCGGACTCTACAATGAGCAGTTCTTC.